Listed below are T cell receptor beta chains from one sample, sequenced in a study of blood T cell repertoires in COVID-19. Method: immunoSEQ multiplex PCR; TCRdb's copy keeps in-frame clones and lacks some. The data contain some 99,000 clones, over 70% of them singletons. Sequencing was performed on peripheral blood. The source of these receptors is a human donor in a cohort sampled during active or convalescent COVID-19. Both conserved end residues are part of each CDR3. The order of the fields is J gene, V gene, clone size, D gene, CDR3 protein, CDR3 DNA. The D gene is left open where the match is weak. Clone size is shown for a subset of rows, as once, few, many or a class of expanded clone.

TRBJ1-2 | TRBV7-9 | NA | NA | CASTSAPEAIYGYTF | TGTGCCAGCACCTCGGCACCGGAGGCGATCTATGGCTACACCTTC
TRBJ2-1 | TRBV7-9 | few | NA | CASSLERLDSFF | TGTGCCAGCAGCTTGGAGCGTCTCGATTCGTTCTTC
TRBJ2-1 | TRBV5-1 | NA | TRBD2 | CASSLERDPYNEQFF | TGCGCCAGCAGCTTGGAGCGGGACCCCTACAATGAGCAGTTCTTC
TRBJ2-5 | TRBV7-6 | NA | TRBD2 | CASSRGGGIKETQYF | TGTGCCAGCAGCCGGGGCGGGGGGATAAAAGAGACCCAGTACTTC
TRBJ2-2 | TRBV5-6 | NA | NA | CASSPATQVPGELFF | TGTGCCAGCAGCCCCGCTACACAGGTGCCCGGGGAGCTGTTTTTT
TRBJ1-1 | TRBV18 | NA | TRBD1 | CASSPPGTVTEAFF | TGTGCCAGCTCACCCCCCGGGACAGTCACTGAAGCTTTCTTT
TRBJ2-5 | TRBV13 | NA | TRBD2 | CASSTRGVDETQYF | TGTGCCAGCAGCACACGGGGGGTTGATGAGACCCAGTACTTC
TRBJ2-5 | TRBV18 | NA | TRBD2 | CASSPQAGGLQETQYF | TGTGCCAGCTCACCACAGGCGGGAGGGCTACAAGAGACCCAGTACTTC
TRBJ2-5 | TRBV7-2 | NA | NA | CASSLPGDRRKETQYF | TGTGCCAGCAGCTTACCCGGCGACAGACGGAAAGAGACCCAGTACTTC
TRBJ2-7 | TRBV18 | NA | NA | CASSPRIGSHEQYF | TGTGCCAGCTCACCACGAATCGGTTCCCACGAGCAGTACTTC
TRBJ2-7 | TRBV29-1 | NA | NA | CSWGDGAYEQYF | TGCAGCTGGGGGGACGGCGCCTACGAGCAGTACTTC
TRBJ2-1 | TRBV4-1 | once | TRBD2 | CASSPFGGGPYNEQFF | TGCGCCAGCAGCCCCTTCGGGGGGGGGCCTTACAATGAGCAGTTCTTC
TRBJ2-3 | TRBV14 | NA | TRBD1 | CASRRQGGTDTQYF | TGTGCCAGCAGACGACAGGGTGGCACAGATACGCAGTATTTT
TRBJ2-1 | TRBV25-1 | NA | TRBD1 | CASRGTALNEQFF | TGTGCCAGCAGGGGGACAGCGCTTAATGAGCAGTTCTTC
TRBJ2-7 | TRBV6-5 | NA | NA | CASSTFPGQRYEQYF | TGTGCCAGCAGTACCTTCCCGGGACAAAGGTACGAGCAGTACTTC
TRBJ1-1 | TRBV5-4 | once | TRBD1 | CASSIGQARGAFF | TGTGCCAGCAGCATCGGACAGGCTCGGGGGGCTTTCTTT